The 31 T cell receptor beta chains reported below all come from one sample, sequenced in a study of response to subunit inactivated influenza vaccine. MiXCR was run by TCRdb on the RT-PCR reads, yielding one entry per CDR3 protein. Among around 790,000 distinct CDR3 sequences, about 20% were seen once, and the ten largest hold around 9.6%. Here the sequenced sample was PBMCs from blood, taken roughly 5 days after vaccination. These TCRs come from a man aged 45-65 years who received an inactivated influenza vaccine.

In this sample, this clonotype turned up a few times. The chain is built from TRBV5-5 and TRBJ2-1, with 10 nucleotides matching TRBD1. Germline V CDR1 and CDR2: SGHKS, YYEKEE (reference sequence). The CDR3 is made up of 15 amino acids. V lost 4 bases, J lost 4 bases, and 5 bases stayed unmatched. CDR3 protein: CASSQTGGPYNEQFF. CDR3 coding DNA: TGTGCCAGCAGCCAGACAGGGGGCCCGTACAATGAGCAGTTCTTC.

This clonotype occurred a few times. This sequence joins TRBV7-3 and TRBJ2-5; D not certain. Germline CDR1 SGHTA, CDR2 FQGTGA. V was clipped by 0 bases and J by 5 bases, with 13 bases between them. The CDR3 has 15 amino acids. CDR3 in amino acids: CASSLTGRVGETQYF. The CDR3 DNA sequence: TGTGCCAGCAGCTTAACCGGTCGGGTGGGGGAGACCCAGTACTTC. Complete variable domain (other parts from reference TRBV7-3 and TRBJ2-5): GAGVSQTPSNKVTEKGKYVELRCDPISGHTALYWYRQSLGQGPEFLIYFQGTGAADDSGLPNDRFFAVRPEGSVSTLKIQRTERGDSAVYLCASSLTGRVGETQYFGPGTRLLVL.

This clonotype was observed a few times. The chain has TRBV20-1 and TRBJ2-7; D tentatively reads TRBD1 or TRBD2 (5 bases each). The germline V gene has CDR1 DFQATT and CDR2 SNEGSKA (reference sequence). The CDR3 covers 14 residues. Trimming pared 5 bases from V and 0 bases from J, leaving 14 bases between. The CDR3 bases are TGCAGTGCTCTTAATCTGAGGGGCTCCTACGAGCAGTACTTC. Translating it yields CSALNLRGSYEQYF.

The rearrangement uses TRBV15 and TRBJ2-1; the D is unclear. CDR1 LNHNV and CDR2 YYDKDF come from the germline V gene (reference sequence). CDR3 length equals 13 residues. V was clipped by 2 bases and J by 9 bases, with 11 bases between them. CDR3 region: CATSRPLPREQFF. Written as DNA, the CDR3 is TGTGCCACCAGCAGACCCCTACCTCGTGAGCAGTTCTTC.

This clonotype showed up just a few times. The CDR3 reads CASQSGWHTGELFF. CDR3 DNA: TGCGCCAGCCAGTCAGGGTGGCACACCGGGGAGCTGTTTTTT. V is TRBV5-1 and J is TRBJ2-2; perhaps TRBD1 as D (5 bases). V was trimmed by 7 bases and J by 3 bases, leaving 13 bases between them. Germline-derived CDR1 and CDR2 are SGHRS and YFSETQ. The CDR3 has 14 amino acids.

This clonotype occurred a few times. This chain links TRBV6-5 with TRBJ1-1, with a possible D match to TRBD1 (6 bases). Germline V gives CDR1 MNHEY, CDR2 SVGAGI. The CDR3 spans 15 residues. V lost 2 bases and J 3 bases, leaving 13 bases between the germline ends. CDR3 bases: TGTGCCAGCAGTTACCCCAGGGGCTTTGACACTGAAGCTTTCTTT. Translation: CASSYPRGFDTEAFF.

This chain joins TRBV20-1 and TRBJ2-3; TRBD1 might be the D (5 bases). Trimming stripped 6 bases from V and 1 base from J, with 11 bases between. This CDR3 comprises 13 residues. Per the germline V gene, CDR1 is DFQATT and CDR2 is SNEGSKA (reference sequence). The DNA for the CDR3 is TGCAGTGCGATGGACACACGCACAGATACGCAGTATTTT. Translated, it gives CSAMDTRTDTQYF.

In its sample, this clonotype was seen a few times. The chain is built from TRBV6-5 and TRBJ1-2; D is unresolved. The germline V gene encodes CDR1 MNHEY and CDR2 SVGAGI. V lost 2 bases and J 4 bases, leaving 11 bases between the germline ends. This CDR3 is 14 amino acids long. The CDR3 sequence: CASSYTKGSYGYTF. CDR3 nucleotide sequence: TGTGCCAGCAGTTACACTAAAGGGAGCTATGGCTACACCTTC.

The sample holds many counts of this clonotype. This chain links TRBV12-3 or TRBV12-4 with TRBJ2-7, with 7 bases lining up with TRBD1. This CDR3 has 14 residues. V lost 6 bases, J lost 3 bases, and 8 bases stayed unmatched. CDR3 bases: TGTGCCAGCAGCCCTACAGGGGAGTACTACGAGCAGTACTTC. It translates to CASSPTGEYYEQYF.

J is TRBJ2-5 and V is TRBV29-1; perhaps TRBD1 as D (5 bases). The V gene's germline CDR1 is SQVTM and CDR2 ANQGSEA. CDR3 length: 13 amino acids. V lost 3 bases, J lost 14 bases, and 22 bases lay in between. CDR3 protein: CSVDVQGLRVRYF. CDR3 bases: TGCAGCGTTGATGTGCAGGGCCTCCGCGTGAGATACTTC.

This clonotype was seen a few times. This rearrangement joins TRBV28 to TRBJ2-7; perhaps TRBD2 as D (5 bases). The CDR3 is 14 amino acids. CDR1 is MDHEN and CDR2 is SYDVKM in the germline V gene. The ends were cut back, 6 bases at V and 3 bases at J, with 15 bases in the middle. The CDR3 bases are TGTGCCAGCAGCGCCGTGGGAGTAGTCTACGAGCAGTACTTC. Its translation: CASSAVGVVYEQYF. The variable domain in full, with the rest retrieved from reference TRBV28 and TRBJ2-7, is DVKVTQSSRYLVKRTGEKVFLECVQDMDHENMFWYRQDPGLGLRLIYFSYDVKMKEKGDIPEGYSVSREKKERFSLILESASTNQTSMYLCASSAVGVVYEQYFGPGTRLTVT.

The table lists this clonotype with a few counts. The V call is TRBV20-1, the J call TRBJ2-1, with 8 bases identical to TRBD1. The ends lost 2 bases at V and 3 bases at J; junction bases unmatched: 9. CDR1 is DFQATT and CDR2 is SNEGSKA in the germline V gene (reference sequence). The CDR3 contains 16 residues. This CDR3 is CSARLLTGEDYNEQFF. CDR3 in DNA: TGCAGTGCTAGATTATTGACAGGGGAAGACTACAATGAGCAGTTCTTC.

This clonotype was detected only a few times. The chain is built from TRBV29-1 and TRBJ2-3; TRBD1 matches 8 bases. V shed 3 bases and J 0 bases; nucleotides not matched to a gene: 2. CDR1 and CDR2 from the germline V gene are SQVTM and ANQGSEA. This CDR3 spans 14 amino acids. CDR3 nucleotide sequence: TGCAGCGTTGAGGACAGGGCAAGCACAGATACGCAGTATTTT. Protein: CSVEDRASTDTQYF.

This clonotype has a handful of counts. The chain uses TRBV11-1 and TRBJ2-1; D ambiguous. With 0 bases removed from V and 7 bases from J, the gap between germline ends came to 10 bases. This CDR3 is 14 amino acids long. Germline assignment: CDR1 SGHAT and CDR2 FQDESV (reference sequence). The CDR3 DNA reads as TGTGCCAGCAGCTTAGCGGTCAGGTTAAATGAGCAGTTCTTC. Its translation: CASSLAVRLNEQFF.

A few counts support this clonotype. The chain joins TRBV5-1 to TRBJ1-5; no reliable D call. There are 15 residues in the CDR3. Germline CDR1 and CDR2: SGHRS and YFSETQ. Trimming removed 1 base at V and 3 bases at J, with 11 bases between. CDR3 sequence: CASSLKVGPNQPQHF. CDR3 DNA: TGCGCCAGCAGCTTGAAGGTCGGACCCAATCAGCCCCAGCATTTT.

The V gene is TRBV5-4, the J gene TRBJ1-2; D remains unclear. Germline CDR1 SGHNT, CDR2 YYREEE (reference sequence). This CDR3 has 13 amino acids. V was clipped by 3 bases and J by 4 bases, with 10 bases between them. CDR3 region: CASSSGAGYGYTF. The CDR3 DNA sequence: TGTGCCAGCAGCTCGGGTGCAGGCTATGGCTACACCTTC.

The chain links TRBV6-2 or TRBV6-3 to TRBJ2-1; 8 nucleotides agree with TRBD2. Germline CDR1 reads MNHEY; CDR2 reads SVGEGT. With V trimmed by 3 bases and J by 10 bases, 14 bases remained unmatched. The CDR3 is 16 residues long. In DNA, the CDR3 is TGTGCCAGCAGTTATTCCGGGACTAGAGTCTCTAGAGAGCAGTTCTTC. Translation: CASSYSGTRVSREQFF.

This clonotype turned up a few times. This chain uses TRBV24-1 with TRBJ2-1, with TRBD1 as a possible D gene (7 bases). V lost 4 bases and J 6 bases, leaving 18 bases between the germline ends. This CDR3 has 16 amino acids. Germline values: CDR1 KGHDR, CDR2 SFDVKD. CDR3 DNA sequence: TGTGCCACCAGTGAAATAGGACTACAGGGGTCCAATGAGCAGTTCTTC. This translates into CATSEIGLQGSNEQFF.

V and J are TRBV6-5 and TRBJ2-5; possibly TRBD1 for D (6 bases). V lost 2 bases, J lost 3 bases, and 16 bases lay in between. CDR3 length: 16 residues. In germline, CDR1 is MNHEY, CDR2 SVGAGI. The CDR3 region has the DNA TGTGCCAGCAGTTACGGTCAGGGGCCGCGTGAAGAGACCCAGTACTTC. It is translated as CASSYGQGPREETQYF.

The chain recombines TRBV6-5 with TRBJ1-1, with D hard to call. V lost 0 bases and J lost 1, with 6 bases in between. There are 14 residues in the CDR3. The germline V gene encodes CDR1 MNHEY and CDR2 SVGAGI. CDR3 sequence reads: CASSYSKRNTEAFF. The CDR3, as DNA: TGTGCCAGCAGTTACTCGAAACGGAACACTGAAGCTTTCTTT.

DNA of the CDR3: TGTGCCAGCAGTTCCGGCTGGGAGCTGTTTTTT. Translated: CASSSGWELFF. The V call is TRBV5-6, the J call TRBJ2-2; no definite D call. V was cut by 5 bases and J by 9 bases, with 8 bases left in between. CDR1 is SGHDT and CDR2 is YYEEEE in the germline V gene. This CDR3 has 11 amino acids. Combining the CDR3 with reference TRBV5-6 and TRBJ2-2 gives the whole variable domain DAGVTQSPTHLIKTRGQQVTLRCSPKSGHDTVSWYQQALGQGPQFIFQYYEEEERQRGNFPDRFSGHQFPNYSSELNVNALLLGDSALYLCASSSGWELFFGEGSRLTVL.

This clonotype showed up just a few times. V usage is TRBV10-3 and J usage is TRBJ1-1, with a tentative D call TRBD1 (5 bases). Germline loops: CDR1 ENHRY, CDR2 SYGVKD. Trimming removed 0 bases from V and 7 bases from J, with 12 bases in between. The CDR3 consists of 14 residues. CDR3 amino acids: CAISESIAGYEAFF. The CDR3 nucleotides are TGTGCCATCAGTGAGTCGATTGCAGGGTATGAAGCTTTCTTT.

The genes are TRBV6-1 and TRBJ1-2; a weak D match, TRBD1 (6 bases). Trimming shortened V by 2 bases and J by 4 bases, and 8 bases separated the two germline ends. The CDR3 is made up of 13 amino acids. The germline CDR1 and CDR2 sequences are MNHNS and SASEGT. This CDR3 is CASSEQGTYGYTF. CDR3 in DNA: TGTGCCAGCAGTGAACAGGGGACCTATGGCTACACCTTC.

CDR3 protein: CATSDLVDSTDTQYF. CDR3 DNA: TGTGCCACCAGTGATTTGGTGGACAGCACAGATACGCAGTATTTT. The V gene is TRBV24-1, the J gene TRBJ2-3; D ambiguous. Germline V gene data show CDR1 as KGHDR and CDR2 as SFDVKD. The CDR3 has 15 residues. Trimming left V 0 bases short and J 0 bases short, with 6 bases between.

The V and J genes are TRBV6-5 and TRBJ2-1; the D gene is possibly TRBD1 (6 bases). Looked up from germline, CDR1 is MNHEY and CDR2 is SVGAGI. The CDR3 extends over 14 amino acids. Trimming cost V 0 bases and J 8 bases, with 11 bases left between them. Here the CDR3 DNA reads TGTGCCAGCAGTTACTCCAGTGCAGGGGATGAGCAGTTCTTC. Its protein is CASSYSSAGDEQFF.

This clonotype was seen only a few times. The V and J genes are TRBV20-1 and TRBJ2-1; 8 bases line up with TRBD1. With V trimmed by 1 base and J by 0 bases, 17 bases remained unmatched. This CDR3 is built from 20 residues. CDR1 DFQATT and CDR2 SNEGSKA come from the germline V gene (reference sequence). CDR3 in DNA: TGCAGTGCTAGAGGCCGCGCGGCAATGCCCGGACAGGGCTCCTACAATGAGCAGTTCTTC. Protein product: CSARGRAAMPGQGSYNEQFF.

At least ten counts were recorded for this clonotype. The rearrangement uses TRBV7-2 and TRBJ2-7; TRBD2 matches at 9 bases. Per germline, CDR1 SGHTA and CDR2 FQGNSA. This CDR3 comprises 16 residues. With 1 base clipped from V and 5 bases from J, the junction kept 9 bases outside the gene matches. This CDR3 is CASSLVASGGIHEQYF. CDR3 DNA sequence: TGTGCCAGCAGCTTAGTAGCCAGCGGGGGGATCCACGAGCAGTACTTC.

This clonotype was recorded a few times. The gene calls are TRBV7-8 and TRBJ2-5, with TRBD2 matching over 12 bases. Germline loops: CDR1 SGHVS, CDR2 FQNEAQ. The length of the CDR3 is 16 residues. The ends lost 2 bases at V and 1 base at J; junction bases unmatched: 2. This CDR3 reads CASSLPLAGGQETQYF. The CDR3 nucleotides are TGTGCCAGCAGCTTACCACTAGCGGGGGGCCAAGAGACCCAGTACTTC.

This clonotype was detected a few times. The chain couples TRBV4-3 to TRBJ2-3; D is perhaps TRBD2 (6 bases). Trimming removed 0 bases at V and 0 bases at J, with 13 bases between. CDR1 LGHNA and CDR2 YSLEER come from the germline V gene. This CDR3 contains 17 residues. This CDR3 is CASSQDLTGVSTDTQYF. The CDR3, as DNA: TGCGCCAGCAGCCAAGATCTCACGGGGGTTAGCACAGATACGCAGTATTTT.

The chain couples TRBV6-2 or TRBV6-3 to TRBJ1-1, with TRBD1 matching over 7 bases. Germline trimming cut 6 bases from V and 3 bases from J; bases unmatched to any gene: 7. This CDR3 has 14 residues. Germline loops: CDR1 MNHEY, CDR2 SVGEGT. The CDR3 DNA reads TGTGCCAGCAGCCGCCTCGGGACAGACACTGAAGCTTTCTTT. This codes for CASSRLGTDTEAFF.

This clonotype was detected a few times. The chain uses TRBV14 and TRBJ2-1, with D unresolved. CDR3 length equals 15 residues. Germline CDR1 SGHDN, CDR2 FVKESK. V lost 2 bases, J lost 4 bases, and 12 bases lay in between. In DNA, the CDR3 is TGTGCCAGCAGCCAAAATCGTCTTAGGTACAATGAGCAGTTCTTC. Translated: CASSQNRLRYNEQFF. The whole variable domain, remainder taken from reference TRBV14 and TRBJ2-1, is EAGVTQFPSHSVIEKGQTVTLRCDPISGHDNLYWYRRVMGKEIKFLLHFVKESKQDESGMPNNRFLAERTGGTYSTLKVQPAELEDSGVYFCASSQNRLRYNEQFFGPGTRLTVL.